This entry lists 10 T cell receptor beta chains sequenced from one sample in a study of T-cell reconstitution after alpha-beta-depleted transplantation in children. Unique molecular identifiers tagged the TCRbeta library. TCRdb recomputed calls from the PCR reads with MiXCR, one row per CDR3 protein. The data contain a few hundred thousand distinct CDR3 sequences, 27% of them seen just once; the ten biggest clones take up approximately 33%. The specimen was PBMCs, collected before TCRalphabeta/CD19-depleted stem cell transplant. These receptors were obtained from a boy younger than two with Wiskott-Aldrich syndrome, due to receive a stem cell transplant.

This clonotype was picked up a small number of times. DNA of the CDR3: TGCGCCAGCAGAACGGACAGAGCCTATGGCTACACCTTC. It translates to CASRTDRAYGYTF. V gene TRBV5-1 combines with J gene TRBJ1-2; possibly TRBD1 for D (6 bases). V gave up 5 bases and J gave up 4 bases, with 12 bases separating them. Germline V CDR1 and CDR2: SGHRS, YFSETQ. CDR3 length: 13 residues.

The rearrangement uses TRBV5-6 and TRBJ2-1, with TRBD2 identical over 14 bases. V trimming: 3 bases; J trimming: 11 bases; junction bases outside the gene matches: 7. Germline V gene sequence: CDR1 SGHDT, CDR2 YYEEEE. The CDR3 contains 15 residues. This chain's CDR3 is CASSSDGLAGGKQFF. The CDR3 DNA sequence: TGTGCCAGCAGCTCGGACGGACTAGCGGGAGGAAAGCAGTTCTTC.

The rearrangement links TRBV25-1 to TRBJ2-1, with 8 bases aligning to TRBD1. The junction had 7 bases not matched to a gene; V was cut back by 3 bases and J by 6 bases. Germline-derived CDR1 and CDR2 are MGHDK and SYGVNS. The CDR3 is made up of 15 amino acids. The CDR3 spells CASSDRPTGANEQFF. The CDR3 region has the DNA TGTGCCAGCAGTGACCGTCCGACAGGGGCCAATGAGCAGTTCTTC.

The CDR3 DNA reads as TGTGCCAGCAGTTACTCTGTATCGACAGGGAGTGGCACAGATACGCAGTATTTT. Its protein is CASSYSVSTGSGTDTQYF. V is TRBV6-5 and J is TRBJ2-3; 7 nucleotides align to TRBD1. Trimming cost V 0 bases and J 1 base; bases outside gene matches: 10. The germline V gene encodes CDR1 MNHEY and CDR2 SVGAGI. The CDR3 covers 18 residues.

The rearrangement joins TRBV29-1 to TRBJ1-2; D possibly corresponds to TRBD1 (5 bases). Looked up from germline, CDR1 is SQVTM and CDR2 is ANQGSEA. There are 12 residues in the CDR3. V gave up 7 bases and J gave up 6 bases, with 15 bases separating them. CDR3 sequence reads: CSARRGVDGYTF. Written as DNA, the CDR3 is TGCAGCGCCCGCCGAGGGGTGGATGGCTACACCTTC.

Only a few counts were recorded for this clonotype. This chain joins TRBV4-2 and TRBJ1-5; D gene uncertain. The CDR3 sequence is 14 residues long. CDR1 is LGHNA and CDR2 is YNFKEQ in the germline V gene. With 0 bases removed from V and 3 bases from J, the gap between germline ends came to 6 bases. The CDR3 bases are TGTGCCAGCAGCCAAGATGAAACCAATCAGCCCCAGCATTTT. Encoded protein: CASSQDETNQPQHF.

This clonotype was detected a few times. V usage is TRBV5-1 and J usage is TRBJ2-1; 7 bases line up with TRBD2. Per the germline V gene, CDR1 is SGHRS and CDR2 is YFSETQ. The V gene end was trimmed by 4 bases and the J gene end by 7 bases; junction bases not matched to a gene: 11. There are 15 residues in the CDR3. DNA of the CDR3: TGCGCCAGCAGCATCCGCGGGAGAAATCCGAATGAGCAGTTCTTC. Translation gives CASSIRGRNPNEQFF. Filled out from reference TRBV5-1 and TRBJ2-1, the complete variable domain reads KAGVTQTPRYLIKTRGQQVTLSCSPISGHRSVSWYQQTPGQGLQFLFEYFSETQRNKGNFPGRFSGRQFSNSRSEMNVSTLELGDSALYLCASSIRGRNPNEQFFGPGTRLTVL.

This clonotype has more than one count but fewer than ten. This rearrangement joins TRBV10-1 to TRBJ2-3, with TRBD1 matching over 7 bases. The V segment lost 10 bases and the J segment 3 bases; nucleotides outside the gene matches: 13. There are 15 residues in the CDR3. The V gene's germline CDR1 is WNHNN and CDR2 SYGVQD (reference sequence). CDR3 protein: CANLPLPGGTDTQYF. The CDR3 DNA follows: TGCGCCAACCTCCCTTTGCCAGGGGGTACAGATACGCAGTATTTT.

The V gene is TRBV7-3, the J gene TRBJ2-2; 7 positions match TRBD1. The CDR3 runs to 13 residues. The V gene's germline CDR1 is SGHTA and CDR2 FQGTGA. V shed 5 bases and J 6 bases; nucleotides not matched to a gene: 3. The DNA for the CDR3 is TGTGCCAGCAGCACGACAGGGCCCGGGGAGCTGTTTTTT. As protein: CASSTTGPGELFF. The variable domain in full, with the rest retrieved from reference TRBV7-3 and TRBJ2-2, is GAGVSQTPSNKVTEKGKYVELRCDPISGHTALYWYRQSLGQGPEFLIYFQGTGAADDSGLPNDRFFAVRPEGSVSTLKIQRTERGDSAVYLCASSTTGPGELFFGEGSRLTVL.

The V gene is TRBV9, the J gene TRBJ2-1, with 15 positions matching TRBD2. Germline V gene sequence: CDR1 SGDLS, CDR2 YYNGEE. This CDR3 is 18 amino acids long. Trimming took 4 bases from V and 7 from J; bases not matched to a gene: 12. CDR3 amino acids: CASSLSPGTSGRQNEQFF. The CDR3 DNA reads TGTGCCAGCAGCCTGTCCCCCGGGACTAGCGGGAGGCAGAATGAGCAGTTCTTC. The variable domain in full, with the rest retrieved from reference TRBV9 and TRBJ2-1, is DSGVTQTPKHLITATGQRVTLRCSPRSGDLSVYWYQQSLDQGLQFLIQYYNGEERAKGNILERFSAQQFPDLHSELNLSSLELGDSALYFCASSLSPGTSGRQNEQFFGPGTRLTVL.